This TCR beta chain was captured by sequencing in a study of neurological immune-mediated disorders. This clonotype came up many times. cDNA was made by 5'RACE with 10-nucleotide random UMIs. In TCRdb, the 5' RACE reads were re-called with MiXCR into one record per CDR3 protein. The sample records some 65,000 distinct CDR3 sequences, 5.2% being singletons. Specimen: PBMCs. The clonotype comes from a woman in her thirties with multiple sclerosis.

This CDR3 reads CASSLPLAGGRDTQYF. DNA for the CDR3: TGTGCCAGCAGCTTGCCGCTAGCGGGGGGCCGGGATACGCAGTATTTT. J is TRBJ2-3 and V is TRBV5-6; 11 bases agree with TRBD2. The CDR3 extends over 16 amino acids. Germline V lookup: CDR1 SGHDT, CDR2 YYEEEE. J gave up 6 bases and V 1 base, and 7 bases lay outside the gene matches.